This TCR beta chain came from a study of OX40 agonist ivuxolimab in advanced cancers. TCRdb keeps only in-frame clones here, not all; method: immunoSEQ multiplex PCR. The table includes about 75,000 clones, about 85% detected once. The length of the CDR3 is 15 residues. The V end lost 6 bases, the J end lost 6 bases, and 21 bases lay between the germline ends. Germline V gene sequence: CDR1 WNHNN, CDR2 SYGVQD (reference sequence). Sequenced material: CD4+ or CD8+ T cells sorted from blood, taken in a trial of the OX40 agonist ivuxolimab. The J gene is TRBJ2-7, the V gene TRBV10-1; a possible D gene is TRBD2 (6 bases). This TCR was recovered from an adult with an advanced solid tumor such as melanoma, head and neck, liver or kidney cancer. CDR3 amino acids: CASSPGEQEDFEQYF. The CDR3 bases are TGCGCCAGCAGCCCGGGGGAGCAGGAGGACTTCGAGCAGTACTTC.